This is a list of T cell receptor beta chains from one sample in a study of blood T cell repertoires in COVID-19. Produced via immunoSEQ multiplex PCR; TCRdb's table is partial and in-frame only. The sample lists about 100,000 clones, just under 80% occurring once. Sample: peripheral blood. The receptor source for this set is a man between 65 and 85 years old with active or convalescent COVID-19. The conserved cysteine and the conserved F or W are not part of the CDR3 here. Fields, in order: J gene, V gene, CDR3 protein.

J gene: TRBJ1-5
V gene: TRBV5-5
CDR3 protein: ASSLTINQPQH

J gene: TRBJ2-7
V gene: TRBV5-1
CDR3 protein: ASSWGQTYEQY

J gene: TRBJ2-2
V gene: TRBV4-3
CDR3 protein: ASSPDRGWTGELF

J gene: TRBJ2-3
V gene: TRBV28
CDR3 protein: ASPPQASGGTDTQY

J gene: TRBJ1-1
V gene: TRBV28
CDR3 protein: ASSLGGGRLNTEAF

J gene: TRBJ2-1
V gene: TRBV27
CDR3 protein: ASSLTSGRAIFQQF

J gene: TRBJ1-2
V gene: TRBV7-9
CDR3 protein: ASSEDSNYGYT

J gene: TRBJ1-5
V gene: TRBV6-1
CDR3 protein: ASSGRQGGH

J gene: TRBJ1-4
V gene: TRBV11-2
CDR3 protein: ASSRGANEKLF

J gene: TRBJ2-1
V gene: TRBV18
CDR3 protein: ASSPRAGEASYNEQF

J gene: TRBJ1-1
V gene: TRBV12-3/TRBV12-4
CDR3 protein: ASSLGTGAEAF

J gene: TRBJ2-1
V gene: TRBV5-1
CDR3 protein: ASSPASSGRVNLVNEQF

J gene: TRBJ2-3
V gene: TRBV11-3
CDR3 protein: ASSSNTGLATSTDTQY

J gene: TRBJ1-2
V gene: TRBV5-1
CDR3 protein: ASSLGGDGYT

J gene: TRBJ1-6
V gene: TRBV4-2
CDR3 protein: ASSQDLHSPLH

J gene: TRBJ1-5
V gene: TRBV6-6
CDR3 protein: ASSFDRGIQPQH

J gene: TRBJ2-5
V gene: TRBV9
CDR3 protein: ASSVVTGAGETQY

J gene: TRBJ2-7
V gene: TRBV20-1
CDR3 protein: SASSGGLYEQY

J gene: TRBJ2-7
V gene: TRBV19
CDR3 protein: ASSMGQGAHEQY

J gene: TRBJ1-2
V gene: TRBV20-1
CDR3 protein: SASGQAGYT

J gene: TRBJ2-7
V gene: TRBV2
CDR3 protein: ASSGTQGYEQY

J gene: TRBJ2-5
V gene: TRBV6-5
CDR3 protein: ASSYGDLETQY

J gene: TRBJ1-6
V gene: TRBV18
CDR3 protein: ASSRGETSPLH

J gene: TRBJ2-3
V gene: TRBV9
CDR3 protein: ASSVGTAHMDTQY

J gene: TRBJ2-6
V gene: TRBV30
CDR3 protein: ATPRSQTSSGANVLT

J gene: TRBJ2-3
V gene: TRBV7-2
CDR3 protein: ASSRTSGSADTQY

J gene: TRBJ2-7
V gene: TRBV5-6
CDR3 protein: ASSLVRGGEQY

J gene: TRBJ2-3
V gene: TRBV27
CDR3 protein: ASSFRQTGTATDTQY

J gene: TRBJ1-4
V gene: TRBV30
CDR3 protein: AWSRLDRAINEKLF